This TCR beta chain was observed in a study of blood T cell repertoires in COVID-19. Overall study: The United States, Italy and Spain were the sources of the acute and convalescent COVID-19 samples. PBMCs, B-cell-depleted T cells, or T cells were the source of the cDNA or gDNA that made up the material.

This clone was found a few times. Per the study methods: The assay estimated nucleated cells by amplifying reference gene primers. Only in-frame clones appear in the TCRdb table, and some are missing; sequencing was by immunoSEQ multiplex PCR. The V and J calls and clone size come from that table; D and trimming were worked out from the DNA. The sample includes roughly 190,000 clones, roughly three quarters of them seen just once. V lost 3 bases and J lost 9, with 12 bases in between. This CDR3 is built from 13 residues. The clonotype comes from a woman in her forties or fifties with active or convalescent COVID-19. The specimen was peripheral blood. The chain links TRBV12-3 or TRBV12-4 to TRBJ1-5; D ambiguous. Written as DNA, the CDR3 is TGTGCCAGCAGTTTTCGGGTGTATGGGCCCCAGCATTTT. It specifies CASSFRVYGPQHF.